This paragraph reports one T cell receptor beta chain. No antigen is known for it. The CDR3 runs to 14 residues. J lost 7 bases, V lost 5 bases, and 8 bases had no gene match. The germline gives CDR1 SNHLY, CDR2 FYNNEI. This entry comes from a study of cytomegalovirus exposure and HLA in healthy donors. Across the study: The roughly 110 validation repertoires matched the roughly 670 first-cohort repertoires in platform, a later analysis reported.

Study-level points and caveats: The TCR clusters that emerged in the first cohort tended, a later analysis found, to co-occur in the 120 validation repertoires. Cytomegalovirus status, reportedly, was diagnosed with high specificity and sensitivity by the classifier.

Libraries were prepared by immunoSEQ multiplex PCR; TCRdb keeps only in-frame clonotypes and omits some of them. Of 150,000 to 200,000 clones listed, about four fifths are singletons. The chain couples TRBV2 to TRBJ1-5, with TRBD1 matching 7 bases. Sequencing used PBMCs. The sequence derives from a woman aged 18-29 years in good health and CMV-seropositive. The chain's CDR3 is CASSKQGYGQPQHF. The DNA of the CDR3 is TGTGCCAGCAGTAAACAGGGGTACGGACAGCCCCAGCATTTT.